Reported below is one T cell receptor beta chain. Its antigen is unknown. This sample was taken from a study of cytomegalovirus exposure and HLA in healthy donors. Points from the study as a whole: Later analysis found that TCR beta chains associated with HLA were more clonally expanded than other, equally common chains. The investigators catalogued some 160 TCR beta chains as cytomegalovirus-associated. DRB1 showed the most TCR associations and HLA-C the fewest in a later analysis, as rates varied by HLA locus. In an earlier analysis, most TCR beta V segments were productive about 87% or about 30% of the time.

Germline V gene data show CDR1 as SGHAT and CDR2 as FQDESV (reference sequence). V lost 10 bases to trimming and J lost 2 bases; unmatched junction nucleotides: 4. CDR3 length equals 14 residues. The PCR contained 60 Vbeta and 13 Jbeta primers. Profiled with immunoSEQ multiplex PCR; TCRdb holds only in-frame clones, not every one. Here the sample spans about 150,000 clones, roughly 78% being singletons. V and J are TRBV11-1 and TRBJ2-2, with 10 nucleotides matching TRBD1. The source is a man over 45 in good health and CMV-seropositive. The source material was PBMCs. The CDR3 is CATRDRGNTGELFF. CDR3 nucleotide sequence: TGTGCCACGAGGGACAGGGGAAACACCGGGGAGCTGTTTTTT.